Below are 28 T cell receptor beta chains sequenced from a single sample in a study of cytomegalovirus exposure and HLA in healthy donors. With 60 Vbeta and 13 Jbeta primers, the PCR was carried out. Generated by immunoSEQ multiplex PCR, the TCRdb table keeps only in-frame clones and is missing some. The sample has 130,000 or so clones, around 66% seen once. The sample taken for sequencing was PBMCs. These TCRs come from a woman between 35 and 50 years old in good health and CMV-seropositive.

The J gene is TRBJ1-1, the V gene TRBV12-2; the table's D call of TRBD1 was not tested on the DNA. TRBV12-2 is a documented pseudogene. The CDR3 is 17 residues long. The CDR3 region is CASRVLDRGGEDTEAFF. In nucleotides, the CDR3 is TGTGCAAGTCGCGTCCTGGACAGGGGGGGGGAGGACACTGAAGCTTTCTTT.

The genes are TRBV13 and TRBJ1-4; 8 bases align to TRBD1. Per the germline V gene, CDR1 is PRHDT and CDR2 is FYEKMQ (reference sequence). The CDR3 has 17 residues. V shed 1 base, J shed 6 bases, and the junction held 10 bases outside the gene matches. This CDR3 is CASSLAPRTGRDEKLFF. Here the CDR3 DNA reads TGTGCCAGCAGCTTAGCCCCACGGACAGGGAGAGATGAAAAACTGTTTTTT.

The chain couples TRBV7-9 to TRBJ2-1; D gene ambiguous. Germline loops: CDR1 SEHNR, CDR2 FQNEAQ (reference sequence). Deletions cut 4 bases from V and 5 bases from J, with 6 bases between. The CDR3 runs 12 residues. The CDR3 protein is CASSYRDNEQFF. CDR3 DNA sequence: TGTGCCAGCAGCTATCGAGACAATGAGCAGTTCTTC.

The chain combines TRBV5-4 with TRBJ1-4; D possibly corresponds to TRBD1 (6 bases). V was trimmed by 0 bases and J by 4 bases, leaving 10 bases between them. The germline V gene has CDR1 SGHNT and CDR2 YYREEE (reference sequence). The CDR3 extends over 15 amino acids. The CDR3 region has the DNA TGTGCCAGCAGCTTGGGGGGGCGACGTAATGAAAAACTGTTTTTT. It encodes CASSLGGRRNEKLFF. The variable domain in full, with the rest retrieved from reference TRBV5-4 and TRBJ1-4, is ETGVTQSPTHLIKTRGQQVTLRCSSQSGHNTVSWYQQALGQGPQFIFQYYREEENGRGNFPPRFSGLQFPNYSSELNVNALELDDSALYLCASSLGGRRNEKLFFGSGTQLSVL.

V gene TRBV28 combines with J gene TRBJ2-7, with 7 bases that match TRBD1. This CDR3 is 14 amino acids long. Trimming removed 5 bases from V and 3 bases from J; junction bases left unmatched: 7. Germline values: CDR1 MDHEN, CDR2 SYDVKM. CDR3: CASSGRDSNYEQYF. The CDR3 region has the DNA TGTGCCAGCAGTGGAAGGGACAGTAACTACGAGCAGTACTTC.

The V and J genes are TRBV9 and TRBJ2-7; possibly TRBD1 for D (6 bases). The CDR3 runs to 14 residues. V was pared by 3 bases and J by 7 bases, with 17 bases between. The V gene's germline CDR1 is SGDLS and CDR2 YYNGEE. The CDR3 region has the DNA TGTGCCAGCAGCGGAGGAGGACAGCCAGGGGAGCAGTACTTC. Translation gives CASSGGGQPGEQYF.

V gene TRBV28 combines with J gene TRBJ1-6, with D possibly TRBD1 on 5 matching bases. Germline assignment: CDR1 MDHEN and CDR2 SYDVKM. V lost 4 bases and J 9 bases, leaving 16 bases between the germline ends. The CDR3 is 15 residues long. CDR3: CASSSPHSGGSPLHF. The CDR3 coding sequence is TGTGCCAGCAGTTCACCCCACAGCGGGGGTTCACCCCTCCACTTT. Using reference TRBV28 and TRBJ1-6 for the parts outside the CDR3, the full variable domain is DVKVTQSSRYLVKRTGEKVFLECVQDMDHENMFWYRQDPGLGLRLIYFSYDVKMKEKGDIPEGYSVSREKKERFSLILESASTNQTSMYLCASSSPHSGGSPLHFGNGTRLTVT.

The rearrangement joins TRBV9 to TRBJ2-5, with 9 positions matching TRBD2. With V trimmed by 3 bases and J by 4 bases, 10 bases remained unmatched. Germline values: CDR1 SGDLS, CDR2 YYNGEE. The length of the CDR3 is 16 residues. The DNA for the CDR3 is TGTGCCAGCAGCGGGGGGCGGGGGGGTGAGGGAGAGACCCAGTACTTC. This codes for CASSGGRGGEGETQYF.

The chain joins TRBV7-2 to TRBJ2-2, with TRBD1 matching 10 bases. CDR3 length equals 16 residues. J gave up 4 bases and V 7 bases, and 9 bases lay outside the gene matches. Germline CDR1 SGHTA, CDR2 FQGNSA. For the CDR3, the DNA is TGTGCCAGCAACCTTAGGACAGGGGGTTTCACCGGGGAGCTGTTTTTT. Residues: CASNLRTGGFTGELFF.

V usage is TRBV5-1 and J usage is TRBJ1-1; D gene uncertain. Per the germline V gene, CDR1 is SGHRS and CDR2 is YFSETQ. Trimming removed 5 bases at V and 6 bases at J, with 17 bases between. CDR3 size: 14 residues. CDR3 coding DNA: TGCGCCAGCAGTAATACGGTGCCGAGGTCTGAAGCTTTCTTT. It specifies CASSNTVPRSEAFF.

This sequence joins TRBV18 and TRBJ1-5; D is perhaps TRBD1 (6 bases). The ends were cut back, 6 bases at V and 3 bases at J, with 9 bases in the middle. From germline, CDR1 is KGHSH and CDR2 LQKENI. The CDR3 spans 13 residues. The CDR3 loop reads CASSDRLNQPQHF. The CDR3 DNA follows: TGTGCCAGCTCGGACAGACTCAATCAGCCCCAGCATTTT.

This clone was seen only a few times. The chain joins TRBV6-1 to TRBJ2-3; 9 bases fit TRBD1. The germline V gene has CDR1 MNHNS and CDR2 SASEGT. This CDR3 is built from 15 residues. V shed 3 bases, J shed 3 bases, and the junction held 4 bases outside the gene matches. The CDR3 coding sequence is TGTGCCAGCAGTGAGACAGGGGGTGCGACAGATACGCAGTATTTT. This gives the protein CASSETGGATDTQYF.

The DNA of the CDR3 is TGTGCCAGCCTGAGCGTAGGAAACACCATATATTTT. This translates into CASLSVGNTIYF. The chain employs TRBV28 and TRBJ1-3; D is ambiguous. Trimming shortened V by 8 bases and J by 4 bases, and 9 bases separated the two germline ends. Germline CDR1 is MDHEN and CDR2 is SYDVKM. The CDR3 totals 12 residues.

The chain employs TRBV2 and TRBJ2-1, with D unresolved. The CDR3 runs to 15 residues. The V gene lost 1 base and the J gene lost 0 bases, with 7 bases spanning the gap. Germline lookup yields CDR1 SNHLY and CDR2 FYNNEI. The CDR3 DNA follows: TGTGCCAGCAGTGAAGTGTCCTTCTCCTACAATGAGCAGTTCTTC. Its translation is CASSEVSFSYNEQFF. The complete variable domain, with remaining parts taken from reference TRBV2 and TRBJ2-1, reads EPEVTQTPSHQVTQMGQEVILRCVPISNHLYFYWYRQILGQKVEFLVSFYNNEISEKSEIFDDQFSVERPDGSNFTLKIRSTKLEDSAMYFCASSEVSFSYNEQFFGPGTRLTVL.

This chain links TRBV30 with TRBJ1-6, with TRBD1 identical over 10 bases. This CDR3 spans 16 amino acids. CDR1 is GTSNPN, CDR2 SVGIG, per germline (reference sequence). Trimming took 1 base from V and 6 from J; bases not matched to a gene: 6. CDR3 nucleotides: TGTGCCTGGAGTGACCTCGGGACAGGGGCTAATTCACCCCTCCACTTT. This codes for CAWSDLGTGANSPLHF.

This clone occurred a few times. In DNA, the CDR3 is TGCGCCAGCAGGCCGGGACAGGGGGCGAATGAGCAGTTCTTC. Protein: CASRPGQGANEQFF. The chain has TRBV10-2 and TRBJ2-1, with 12 bases lining up with TRBD1. The CDR3 runs 14 residues. Trimming cost V 6 bases and J 7 bases; bases outside gene matches: 4. The germline V gene encodes CDR1 WSHSY and CDR2 SAAADI.

This clone is categorized as medium-sized. The gene calls are TRBV6-1 and TRBJ1-2; 10 bases line up with TRBD1. Germline CDR1 is MNHNS and CDR2 is SASEGT. The CDR3 has 15 amino acids. Trimming at V came to 3 bases and at J to 4 bases, leaving 5 bases not matched to a gene. This chain's CDR3 is CASSDGTGEGYGYTF. The DNA for the CDR3 is TGTGCCAGCAGTGACGGGACAGGGGAGGGCTATGGCTACACCTTC.

The rearrangement joins TRBV16 to TRBJ2-1; 12 bases map to TRBD2. This CDR3 comprises 20 residues. V dropped 3 bases and J dropped 7; count of bases not matched to a gene: 19. CDR1 KGHSY and CDR2 FQNENV come from the germline V gene. In DNA form, the CDR3 reads TGTGCCAGCAGCCACCGGATACTAGCGGGAGGAAAGGGTTCGGGGAATGAGCAGTTCTTC. Encoded protein: CASSHRILAGGKGSGNEQFF.

This chain links TRBV9 with TRBJ1-1, with a weak D call TRBD1 (6 bases). V dropped 3 bases and J dropped 1 base, with 16 bases sitting between them. The CDR3 extends over 16 amino acids. The germline CDR1 and CDR2 sequences are SGDLS and YYNGEE. CDR3 sequence: CASSALRGGGNTEAFF. In DNA, the CDR3 is TGTGCCAGCAGCGCTCTCCGAGGGGGGGGGAACACTGAAGCTTTCTTT.

This clone was recorded once. The chain employs TRBV5-1 and TRBJ1-4, with a tentative D call TRBD1 (6 bases). This CDR3 has 15 residues. The V end lost 0 bases, the J end lost 5 bases, and 11 bases lay between the germline ends. Germline CDR1 and CDR2: SGHRS and YFSETQ. The CDR3 is CASSLDRAQNEKLFF. CDR3 sequence (DNA): TGCGCCAGCAGCTTGGACAGGGCCCAAAATGAAAAACTGTTTTTT. The variable domain in full, completed from reference TRBV5-1 and TRBJ1-4, reads KAGVTQTPRYLIKTRGQQVTLSCSPISGHRSVSWYQQTPGQGLQFLFEYFSETQRNKGNFPGRFSGRQFSNSRSEMNVSTLELGDSALYLCASSLDRAQNEKLFFGSGTQLSVL.

This clone was detected once. This chain uses TRBV6-1 with TRBJ2-7; D remains unclear. From germline, CDR1 is MNHNS and CDR2 SASEGT. The CDR3 contains 14 residues. V lost 1 base and J 7 bases, leaving 14 bases between the germline ends. This CDR3 is CASSEESRSREQYF. In DNA, the CDR3 is TGTGCCAGCAGTGAAGAATCTAGAAGTCGGGAGCAGTACTTC.

The CDR3 here is CASGQGANTGELFF. The CDR3 region has the DNA TGTGCCAGCGGACAGGGGGCGAACACCGGGGAGCTGTTTTTT. The genes are TRBV25-1 and TRBJ2-2; the match to TRBD1 covers 10 bases. The V gene's germline CDR1 is MGHDK and CDR2 SYGVNS. This CDR3 spans 14 amino acids. J lost 0 bases, V lost 8 bases, and 0 bases had no gene match.

This CDR3 is CASSLTRDYSNQPQHF. CDR3 sequence (DNA): TGTGCCAGCTCTCTCACCAGGGACTATAGCAATCAGCCCCAGCATTTT. The chain employs TRBV18 and TRBJ1-5, with D perhaps TRBD1 (5 bases). V lost 6 bases and J lost 0, with 15 bases in between. The V gene's germline CDR1 is KGHSH and CDR2 LQKENI. This CDR3 region has 16 residues.

This clone was seen a few times. The V gene is TRBV19, the J gene TRBJ1-4, with 8 bases lining up with TRBD1. Germline CDR1 reads LNHDA; CDR2 reads SQIVND (reference sequence). Trimming took 1 base from V and 6 from J; bases not matched to a gene: 4. The CDR3 runs 15 residues. DNA for the CDR3: TGTGCCAGTAGTATAGTTGCGGACAGGGATGAAAAACTGTTTTTT. Translated: CASSIVADRDEKLFF.

The table lists this clone with a few counts. The genes are TRBV7-9 and TRBJ1-5; D is undetermined. This CDR3 comprises 13 residues. Looked up from germline, CDR1 is SEHNR and CDR2 is FQNEAQ (reference sequence). V lost 2 bases, J lost 6 bases, and 8 bases lay in between. CDR3 amino acids: CASSLTPSQPQHF. The CDR3 DNA is TGTGCCAGCAGCTTAACCCCTAGTCAGCCCCAGCATTTT. Combining the CDR3 with reference TRBV7-9 and TRBJ1-5 gives the whole variable domain DTGVSQNPRHKITKRGQNVTFRCDPISEHNRLYWYRQTLGQGPEFLTYFQNEAQLEKSRLLSDRFSAERPKGSFSTLEIQRTEQGDSAMYLCASSLTPSQPQHFGDGTRLSIL.

This clone was seen many times. The chain carries TRBV6-6 and TRBJ1-2; 8 bases map to TRBD1. Germline CDR1 reads MNHNY; CDR2 reads SVGAGI (reference sequence). J gave up 4 bases and V 10 bases, and 5 bases lay outside the gene matches. The CDR3 runs to 12 residues. CDR3 nucleotide sequence: TGTGCCACAGGGGGCCCATTCTATGGCTACACCTTC. It is translated as CATGGPFYGYTF.

The rearrangement joins TRBV7-8 to TRBJ2-4; the match to TRBD2 covers 8 bases. The length of the CDR3 is 17 residues. After removal of 1 base from V and 6 bases from J, the junction contained 11 bases not matched to a gene. Germline loops: CDR1 SGHVS, CDR2 FQNEAQ. The CDR3 protein is CASSLVRGGGIGNIQYF. The CDR3 nucleotides read TGTGCCAGCAGCTTAGTTCGGGGGGGCGGGATAGGAAACATTCAGTACTTC.

The chain employs TRBV6-1 and TRBJ1-4, with unresolved D. Trimming stripped 4 bases from V and 6 bases from J, with 15 bases between. Germline CDR1 is MNHNS and CDR2 is SASEGT. The CDR3 runs to 15 residues. In DNA, the CDR3 is TGTGCCAGCAGTGGACGGTTGGGCTGGGATGAAAAACTGTTTTTT. Its translation is CASSGRLGWDEKLFF.